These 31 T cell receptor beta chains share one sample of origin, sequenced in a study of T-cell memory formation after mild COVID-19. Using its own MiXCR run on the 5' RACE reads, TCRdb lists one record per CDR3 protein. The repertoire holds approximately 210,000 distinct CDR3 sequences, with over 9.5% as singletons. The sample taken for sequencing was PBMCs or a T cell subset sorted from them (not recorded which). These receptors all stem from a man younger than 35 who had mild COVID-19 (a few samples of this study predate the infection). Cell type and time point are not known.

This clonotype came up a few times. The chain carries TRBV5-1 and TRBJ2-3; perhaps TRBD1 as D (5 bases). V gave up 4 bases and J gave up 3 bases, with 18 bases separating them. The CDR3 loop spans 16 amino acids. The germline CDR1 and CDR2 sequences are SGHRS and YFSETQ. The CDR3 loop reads CASSLGQFVRTDTQYF. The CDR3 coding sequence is TGCGCCAGCAGCCTGGGGCAGTTCGTCAGAACAGATACGCAGTATTTT.

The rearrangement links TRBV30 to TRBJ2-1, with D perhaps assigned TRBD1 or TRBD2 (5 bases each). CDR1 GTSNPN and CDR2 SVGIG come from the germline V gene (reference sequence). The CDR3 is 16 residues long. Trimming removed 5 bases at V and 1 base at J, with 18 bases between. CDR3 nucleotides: TGTGCCTGGGCTCCAGGGAGCACCCTTTCCTACAATGAGCAGTTCTTC. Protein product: CAWAPGSTLSYNEQFF.

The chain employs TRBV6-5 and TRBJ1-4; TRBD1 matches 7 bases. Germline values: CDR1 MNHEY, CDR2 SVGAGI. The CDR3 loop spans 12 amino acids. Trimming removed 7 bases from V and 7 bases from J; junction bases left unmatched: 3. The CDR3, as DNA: TGTGCCAGCAATGGGACAGTTGAAAAACTGTTTTTT. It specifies CASNGTVEKLFF.

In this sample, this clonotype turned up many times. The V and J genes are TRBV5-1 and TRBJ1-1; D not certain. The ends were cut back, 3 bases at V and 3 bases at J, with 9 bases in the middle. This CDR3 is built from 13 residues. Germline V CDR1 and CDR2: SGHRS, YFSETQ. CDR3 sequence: CASSSRQDTEAFF. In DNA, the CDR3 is TGCGCCAGCAGCTCCCGACAAGACACTGAAGCTTTCTTT.

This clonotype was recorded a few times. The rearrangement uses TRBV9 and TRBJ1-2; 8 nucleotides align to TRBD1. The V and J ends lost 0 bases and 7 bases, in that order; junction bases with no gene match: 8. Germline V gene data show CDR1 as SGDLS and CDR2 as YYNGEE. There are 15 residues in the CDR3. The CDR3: CASSVEGQGLLGYTF. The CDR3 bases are TGTGCCAGCAGCGTAGAAGGACAGGGCCTCCTTGGCTACACCTTC.

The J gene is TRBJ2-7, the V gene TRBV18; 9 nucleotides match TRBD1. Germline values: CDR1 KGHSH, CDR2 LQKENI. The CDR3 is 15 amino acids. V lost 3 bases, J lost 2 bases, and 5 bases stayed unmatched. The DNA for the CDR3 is TGTGCCAGCTCACCGTCGGGACAGGGAGCCTACGAGCAGTACTTC. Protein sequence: CASSPSGQGAYEQYF.

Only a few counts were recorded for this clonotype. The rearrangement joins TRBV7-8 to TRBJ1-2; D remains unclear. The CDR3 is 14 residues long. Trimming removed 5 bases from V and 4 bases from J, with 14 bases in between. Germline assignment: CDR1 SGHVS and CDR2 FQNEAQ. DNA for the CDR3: TGTGCCAGCAGCCCGATCCAACTGGGCTATGGCTACACCTTC. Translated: CASSPIQLGYGYTF.

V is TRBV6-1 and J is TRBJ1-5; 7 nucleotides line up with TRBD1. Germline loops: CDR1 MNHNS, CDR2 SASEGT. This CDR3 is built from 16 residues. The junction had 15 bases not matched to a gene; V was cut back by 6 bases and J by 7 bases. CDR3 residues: CASRVRYGTEGQPQHF. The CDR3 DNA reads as TGTGCCAGCAGGGTTCGATACGGGACAGAAGGGCAGCCCCAGCATTTT.

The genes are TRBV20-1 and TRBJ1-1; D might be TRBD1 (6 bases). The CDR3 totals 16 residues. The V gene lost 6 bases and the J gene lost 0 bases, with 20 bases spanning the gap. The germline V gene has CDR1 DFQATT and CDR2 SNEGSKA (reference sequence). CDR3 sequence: CSANDDIRGMNTEAFF. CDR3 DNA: TGCAGTGCCAACGATGACATCAGGGGAATGAACACTGAAGCTTTCTTT.

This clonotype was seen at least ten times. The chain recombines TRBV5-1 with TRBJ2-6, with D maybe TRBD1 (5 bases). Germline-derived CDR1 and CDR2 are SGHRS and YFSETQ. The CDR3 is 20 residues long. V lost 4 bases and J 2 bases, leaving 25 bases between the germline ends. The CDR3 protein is CASSEDLDSVGYTGANVLTF. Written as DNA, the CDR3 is TGCGCCAGCAGCGAGGACCTCGACAGTGTGGGCTACACTGGGGCCAACGTCCTGACTTTC.

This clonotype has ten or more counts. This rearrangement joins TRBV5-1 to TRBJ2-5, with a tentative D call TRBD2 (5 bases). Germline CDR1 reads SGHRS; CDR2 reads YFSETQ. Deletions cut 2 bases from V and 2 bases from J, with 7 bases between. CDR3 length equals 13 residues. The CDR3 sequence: CASSFGIQETQYF. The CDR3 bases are TGCGCCAGCAGCTTCGGGATACAAGAGACCCAGTACTTC.

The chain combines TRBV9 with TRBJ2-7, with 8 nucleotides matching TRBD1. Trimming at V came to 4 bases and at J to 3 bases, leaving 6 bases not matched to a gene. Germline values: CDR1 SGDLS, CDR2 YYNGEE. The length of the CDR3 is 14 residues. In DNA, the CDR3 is TGTGCCAGCAGCCCCGGCGGGACAGGCTACGAGCAGTACTTC. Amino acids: CASSPGGTGYEQYF.

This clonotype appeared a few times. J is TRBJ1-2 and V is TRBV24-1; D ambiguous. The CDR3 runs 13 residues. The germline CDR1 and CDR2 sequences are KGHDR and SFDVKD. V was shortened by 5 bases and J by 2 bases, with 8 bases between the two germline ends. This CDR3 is CATSVGRNYGYTF. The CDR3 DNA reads TGTGCCACCAGTGTCGGCAGAAACTATGGCTACACCTTC.

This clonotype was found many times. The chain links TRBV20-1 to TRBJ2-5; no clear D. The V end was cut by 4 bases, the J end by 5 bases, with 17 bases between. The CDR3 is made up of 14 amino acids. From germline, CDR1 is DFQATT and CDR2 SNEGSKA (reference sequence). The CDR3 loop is CSAIASTAGETQYF. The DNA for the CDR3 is TGCAGTGCTATCGCTTCGACCGCCGGGGAGACCCAGTACTTC.

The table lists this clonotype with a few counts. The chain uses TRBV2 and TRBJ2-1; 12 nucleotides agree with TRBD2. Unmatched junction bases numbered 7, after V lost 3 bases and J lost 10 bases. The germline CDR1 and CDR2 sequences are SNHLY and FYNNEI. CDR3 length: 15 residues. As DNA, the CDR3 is TGTGCCAGCAGTGATGCACTAGCGGGGGGCGGGGAGCAGTTCTTC. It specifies CASSDALAGGGEQFF. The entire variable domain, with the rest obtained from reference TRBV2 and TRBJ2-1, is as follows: EPEVTQTPSHQVTQMGQEVILRCVPISNHLYFYWYRQILGQKVEFLVSFYNNEISEKSEIFDDQFSVERPDGSNFTLKIRSTKLEDSAMYFCASSDALAGGGEQFFGPGTRLTVL.

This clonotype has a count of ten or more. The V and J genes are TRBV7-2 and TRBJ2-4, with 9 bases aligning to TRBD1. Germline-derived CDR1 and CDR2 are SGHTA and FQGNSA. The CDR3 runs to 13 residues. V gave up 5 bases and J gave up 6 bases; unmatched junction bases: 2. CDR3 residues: CASSRQGGNIQYF. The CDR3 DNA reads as TGTGCCAGCAGCCGACAGGGGGGAAACATTCAGTACTTC.

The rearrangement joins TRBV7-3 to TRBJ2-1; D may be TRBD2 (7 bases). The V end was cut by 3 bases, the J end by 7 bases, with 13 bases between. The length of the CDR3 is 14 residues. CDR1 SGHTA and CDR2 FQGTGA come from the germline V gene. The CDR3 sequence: CASSLTGGRNEQFF. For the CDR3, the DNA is TGTGCCAGCAGCTTGACGGGGGGCAGGAATGAGCAGTTCTTC.

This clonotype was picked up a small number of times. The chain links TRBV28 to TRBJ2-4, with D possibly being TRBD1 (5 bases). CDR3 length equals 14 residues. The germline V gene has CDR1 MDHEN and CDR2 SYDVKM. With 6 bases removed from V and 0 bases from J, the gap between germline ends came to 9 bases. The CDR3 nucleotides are TGTGCCAGCAGCGACAGCGTAGCCAAAAACATTCAGTACTTC. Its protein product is CASSDSVAKNIQYF.

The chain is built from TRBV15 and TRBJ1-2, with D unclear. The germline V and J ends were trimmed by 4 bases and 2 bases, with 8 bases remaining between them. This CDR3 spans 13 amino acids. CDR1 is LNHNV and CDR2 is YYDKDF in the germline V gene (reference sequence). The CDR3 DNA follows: TGTGCCACCAGCACTCTGACAAACTATGGCTACACCTTC. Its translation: CATSTLTNYGYTF.

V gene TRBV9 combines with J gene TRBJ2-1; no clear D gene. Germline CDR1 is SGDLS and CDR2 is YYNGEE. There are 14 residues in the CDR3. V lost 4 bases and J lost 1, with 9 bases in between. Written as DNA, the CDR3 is TGTGCCAGCAGCTCCCAAGTATCCTACAATGAGCAGTTCTTC. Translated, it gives CASSSQVSYNEQFF. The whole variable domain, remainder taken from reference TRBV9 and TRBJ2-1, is DSGVTQTPKHLITATGQRVTLRCSPRSGDLSVYWYQQSLDQGLQFLIQYYNGEERAKGNILERFSAQQFPDLHSELNLSSLELGDSALYFCASSSQVSYNEQFFGPGTRLTVL.

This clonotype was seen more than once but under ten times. As DNA, the CDR3 is TGTGCCAGCAGCCGACGAGGACCCCCGGAGACCCAGTACTTC. Residues: CASSRRGPPETQYF. This chain uses TRBV7-2 with TRBJ2-5; no firm D call. V lost 5 bases and J 5 bases, leaving 15 bases between the germline ends. The CDR3 has 14 residues. Looked up from germline, CDR1 is SGHTA and CDR2 is FQGNSA.

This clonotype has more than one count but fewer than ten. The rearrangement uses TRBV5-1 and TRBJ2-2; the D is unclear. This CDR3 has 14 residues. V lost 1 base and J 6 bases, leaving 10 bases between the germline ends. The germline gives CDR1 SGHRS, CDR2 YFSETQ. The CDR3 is CASSLKSSPGELFF. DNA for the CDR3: TGCGCCAGCAGCTTGAAGAGTTCACCCGGGGAGCTGTTTTTT.

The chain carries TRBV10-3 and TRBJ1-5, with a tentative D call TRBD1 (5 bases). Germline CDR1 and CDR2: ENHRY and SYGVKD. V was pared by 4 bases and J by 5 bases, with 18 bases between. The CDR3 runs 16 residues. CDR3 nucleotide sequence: TGTGCCATCAGTGCAGCTAGGGGCCTCGTAGATCAGCCCCAGCATTTT. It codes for CAISAARGLVDQPQHF.

In DNA form, the CDR3 reads TGTGCCAGCAGCCGGACAGGGGTAGAGTACTTC. Translating gives CASSRTGVEYF. This chain links TRBV11-2 with TRBJ2-5, with TRBD1 matching 9 bases. V was clipped by 5 bases and J by 12 bases; unmatched bases: 4. The germline V gene encodes CDR1 SGHAT and CDR2 FQNNGV. This CDR3 has 11 residues.

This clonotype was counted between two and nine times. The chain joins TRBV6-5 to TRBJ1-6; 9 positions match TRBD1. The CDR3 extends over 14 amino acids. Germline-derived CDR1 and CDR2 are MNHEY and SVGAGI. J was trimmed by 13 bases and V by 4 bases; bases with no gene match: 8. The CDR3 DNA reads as TGTGCCAGCAGTTGGGACAGGGAGATTCCGCCCCTCCACTTT. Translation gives CASSWDREIPPLHF.

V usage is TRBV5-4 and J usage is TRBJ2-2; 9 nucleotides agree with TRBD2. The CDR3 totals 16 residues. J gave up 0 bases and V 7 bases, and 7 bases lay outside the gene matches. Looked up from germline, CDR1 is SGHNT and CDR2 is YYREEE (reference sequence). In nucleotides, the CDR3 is TGTGCCAGCGGACCCTTAGCGGGGGCGAACACCGGGGAGCTGTTTTTT. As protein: CASGPLAGANTGELFF.

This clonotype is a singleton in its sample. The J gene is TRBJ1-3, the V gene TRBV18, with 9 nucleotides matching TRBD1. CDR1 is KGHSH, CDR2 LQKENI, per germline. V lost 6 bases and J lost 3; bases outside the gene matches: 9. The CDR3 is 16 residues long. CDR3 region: CASSREQGALGNTIYF. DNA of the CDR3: TGTGCCAGCTCGCGCGAACAGGGGGCGCTTGGAAACACCATATATTTT.

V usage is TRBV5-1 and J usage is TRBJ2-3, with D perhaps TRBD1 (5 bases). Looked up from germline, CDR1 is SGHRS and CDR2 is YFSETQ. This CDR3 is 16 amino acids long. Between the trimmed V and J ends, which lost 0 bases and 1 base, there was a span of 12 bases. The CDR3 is CASSLAQGWGTDTQYF. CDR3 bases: TGCGCCAGCAGCTTGGCCCAGGGTTGGGGCACAGATACGCAGTATTTT.

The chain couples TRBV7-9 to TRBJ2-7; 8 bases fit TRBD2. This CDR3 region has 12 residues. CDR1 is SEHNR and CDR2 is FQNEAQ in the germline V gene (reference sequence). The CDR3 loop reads CASSPTRGGLLV. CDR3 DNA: TGTGCCAGCAGCCCAACTCGCGGGGGGTTACTCGTC.

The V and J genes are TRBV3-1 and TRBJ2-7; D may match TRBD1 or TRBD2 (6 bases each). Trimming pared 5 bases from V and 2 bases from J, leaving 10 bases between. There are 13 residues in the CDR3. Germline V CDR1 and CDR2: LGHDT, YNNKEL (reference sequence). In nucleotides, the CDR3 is TGTGCCAGCAGCTCAAGGGGGGCCTACGAGCAGTACTTC. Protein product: CASSSRGAYEQYF.

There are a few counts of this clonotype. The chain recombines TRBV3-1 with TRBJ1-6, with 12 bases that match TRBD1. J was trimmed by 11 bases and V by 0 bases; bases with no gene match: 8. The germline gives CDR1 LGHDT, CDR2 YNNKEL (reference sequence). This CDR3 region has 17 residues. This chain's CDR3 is CASSQDSPGQGATPLHF. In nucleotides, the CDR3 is TGTGCCAGCAGCCAAGACTCCCCGGGACAGGGGGCTACACCCCTCCACTTT.